This is a list of T cell receptor beta chains from one sample in a study of post-analysis software for immune sequencing data. Each CDR3 protein gets one entry after TCRdb re-called the PCR reads with MiXCR. The sample comprises approximately 630,000 distinct CDR3 sequences, 55% to 70% of which are singletons, and about 11% rests with the top ten. The sample comprised blood. The receptors come from a girl aged 2-10 years with multiple sclerosis. Each CDR3 is given with its conserved first and last residue. A D gene is named only where the DNA matches it firmly. For some rows the clone size is stated as once, few or many, or as a class when expanded; others skip it.

len: 16
abundance: NA
d_gene: NA
j_gene: TRBJ1-1
v_gene: TRBV10-3
CDR3nt: TGTGCCATCAGAATCTCCAGGGGACCTAAGAACACTGAAGCTTTCTTT
CDR3aa: CAIRISRGPKNTEAFF

len: 13
abundance: few
d_gene: NA
j_gene: TRBJ2-5
v_gene: TRBV29-1
CDR3nt: TGCAGCGTTGATCGGCAGTCCCAAGAGACCCAGTACTTC
CDR3aa: CSVDRQSQETQYF

len: 12
abundance: NA
d_gene: NA
j_gene: TRBJ2-7
v_gene: TRBV6-1
CDR3nt: TGTGCCAGCCGTAAGACGGCCTACGAGCAGTACTTC
CDR3aa: CASRKTAYEQYF

len: 15
abundance: few
d_gene: TRBD1
j_gene: TRBJ2-1
v_gene: TRBV11-3
CDR3nt: TGTGCCAGCAGCCTTGGGGACAGGTCCTACAATGAGCAGTTCTTC
CDR3aa: CASSLGDRSYNEQFF

len: 14
abundance: NA
d_gene: TRBD2
j_gene: TRBJ2-1
v_gene: TRBV6-1
CDR3nt: TGTGCCAGCAGTCCAGGACTAGATTACAATGAGCAGTTCTTC
CDR3aa: CASSPGLDYNEQFF

len: 14
abundance: NA
d_gene: NA
j_gene: TRBJ2-7
v_gene: TRBV5-1
CDR3nt: TGCGCCAGCAGCCCGGCAGGGGATTACTACGAGCAGTACTTC
CDR3aa: CASSPAGDYYEQYF

len: 17
abundance: NA
d_gene: TRBD2
j_gene: TRBJ2-1
v_gene: TRBV6-1
CDR3nt: TGTGCCAGCAGCCATCTCCCGGGACTAGCGGGCTACAATGAGCAGTTCTTC
CDR3aa: CASSHLPGLAGYNEQFF

len: 14
abundance: once
d_gene: TRBD1
j_gene: TRBJ1-5
v_gene: TRBV18
CDR3nt: TGTGCCAGCTCACCGGGACAGGTCAGTCAGCCCCAGCATTTT
CDR3aa: CASSPGQVSQPQHF

len: 14
abundance: few
d_gene: TRBD2
j_gene: TRBJ2-1
v_gene: TRBV29-1
CDR3nt: TGCAGCTCTGGACTAGCGGGAGCTCCAAATGAGCAGTTCTTC
CDR3aa: CSSGLAGAPNEQFF

len: 15
abundance: NA
d_gene: TRBD2
j_gene: TRBJ2-5
v_gene: TRBV10-3
CDR3nt: TGTGCCGGACGCCCGGGACTAGCGGACGGAGAGACCCAGTACTTC
CDR3aa: CAGRPGLADGETQYF

len: 14
abundance: NA
d_gene: TRBD1
j_gene: TRBJ2-1
v_gene: TRBV6-5
CDR3nt: TGTGCCAGCAGTTGGGGGACAGGGGGCAATGAGCAGTTCTTC
CDR3aa: CASSWGTGGNEQFF

len: 13
abundance: NA
d_gene: NA
j_gene: TRBJ1-4
v_gene: TRBV29-1
CDR3nt: TGCAGCGTTGAAGATCGAGGGGAAGAAAAACTGTTTTTT
CDR3aa: CSVEDRGEEKLFF

len: 16
abundance: NA
d_gene: TRBD2
j_gene: TRBJ2-1
v_gene: TRBV28
CDR3nt: TGTGCCAGCACCTTAAGCGGGAGGGCCTTTTACAATGAGCAGTTCTTC
CDR3aa: CASTLSGRAFYNEQFF

len: 12
abundance: NA
d_gene: NA
j_gene: TRBJ2-7
v_gene: TRBV20-1
CDR3nt: TGCAGTGCTAGAGACAGTATGTACGAGCAGTACTTC
CDR3aa: CSARDSMYEQYF

len: 14
abundance: few
d_gene: NA
j_gene: TRBJ2-3
v_gene: TRBV29-1
CDR3nt: TGCAGCGTTGTACGGGACCTTACCCCAGATACGCAGTATTTT
CDR3aa: CSVVRDLTPDTQYF

len: 14
abundance: NA
d_gene: NA
j_gene: TRBJ1-1
v_gene: TRBV6-5
CDR3nt: TGTGCCAGCAGTTACTCAGGGGTGACCACTGAAGCTTTCTTT
CDR3aa: CASSYSGVTTEAFF

len: 15
abundance: few
d_gene: NA
j_gene: TRBJ1-4
v_gene: TRBV5-1
CDR3nt: TGCGCCAGCAGATCAGGGAGTGTACCTAATGAAAAACTGTTTTTT
CDR3aa: CASRSGSVPNEKLFF

len: 14
abundance: once
d_gene: TRBD1
j_gene: TRBJ2-5
v_gene: TRBV7-2
CDR3nt: TGTGCCAGCAGCCGGACAGGGAGCCAAGAGACCCAGTACTTC
CDR3aa: CASSRTGSQETQYF

len: 14
abundance: NA
d_gene: NA
j_gene: TRBJ2-5
v_gene: TRBV7-2
CDR3nt: TGTGCCAGCAGCTCGGGGGCAACTAAAGAGACCCAGTACTTC
CDR3aa: CASSSGATKETQYF

len: 12
abundance: NA
d_gene: NA
j_gene: TRBJ1-2
v_gene: TRBV29-1
CDR3nt: TGCAGCGCCGTCTCCCCAGGGGATGGCTACACCTTC
CDR3aa: CSAVSPGDGYTF

len: 15
abundance: NA
d_gene: TRBD1
j_gene: TRBJ1-2
v_gene: TRBV5-1
CDR3nt: TGCGCCAGCAGCTTGGTAGCAGGGGGCGGAGATGGCTACACCTTC
CDR3aa: CASSLVAGGGDGYTF

len: 17
abundance: NA
d_gene: NA
j_gene: TRBJ2-7
v_gene: TRBV21-1
CDR3nt: TGTGCCAGCAGCAAACAAGCCGGGACAGGGGACTCCTACGAGCAGTACTTC
CDR3aa: CASSKQAGTGDSYEQYF

len: 15
abundance: NA
d_gene: TRBD2
j_gene: TRBJ2-7
v_gene: TRBV3-1
CDR3nt: TGTGCCAGCAGCCAAGAAAGTAGCGGGAGTACCGGGCAGTACTTC
CDR3aa: CASSQESSGSTGQYF

len: 16
abundance: once
d_gene: NA
j_gene: TRBJ2-7
v_gene: TRBV5-1
CDR3nt: TGCGCCAGCAGTGGACACCCCAATCCCACATCCTACGAGCAGTACTTC
CDR3aa: CASSGHPNPTSYEQYF

len: 14
abundance: few
d_gene: TRBD1
j_gene: TRBJ1-2
v_gene: TRBV5-6
CDR3nt: TGTGCCAGCAGCCCTGACAGGGCCACATATGGCTACACCTTC
CDR3aa: CASSPDRATYGYTF

len: 16
abundance: once
d_gene: NA
j_gene: TRBJ2-1
v_gene: TRBV4-1
CDR3nt: TGCGCCAGCAGCCAGCGTACAGGGACTCCGGGAGATGAGCAGTTCTTC
CDR3aa: CASSQRTGTPGDEQFF

len: 12
abundance: NA
d_gene: NA
j_gene: TRBJ1-6
v_gene: TRBV25-1
CDR3nt: TGTGCCAGCAGTGAAGCGTACCCACCCCTCCACTTT
CDR3aa: CASSEAYPPLHF

len: 14
abundance: NA
d_gene: TRBD1
j_gene: TRBJ2-3
v_gene: TRBV12-3/TRBV12-4
CDR3nt: TGTGCCAGCATGACAGGGGACTTCACAGATACGCAGTATTTT
CDR3aa: CASMTGDFTDTQYF

len: 13
abundance: NA
d_gene: NA
j_gene: TRBJ1-2
v_gene: TRBV27
CDR3nt: TGTGCCAGCAGTTTAGAACCGGACGGTGGCTACACCTTC
CDR3aa: CASSLEPDGGYTF

len: 15
abundance: NA
d_gene: NA
j_gene: TRBJ2-1
v_gene: TRBV7-9
CDR3nt: TGTGCCAGCAGCTTAGAACAGGGAATTGGCAATGAGCAGTTCTTC
CDR3aa: CASSLEQGIGNEQFF

len: 15
abundance: few
d_gene: NA
j_gene: TRBJ1-4
v_gene: TRBV5-5
CDR3nt: TGTGCCAGCAGCTTCCCGGGAGCAACTAATGAAAAACTGTTTTTT
CDR3aa: CASSFPGATNEKLFF

len: 14
abundance: NA
d_gene: TRBD2
j_gene: TRBJ2-1
v_gene: TRBV20-1
CDR3nt: TGCAGTGCCCCGAGGTCGGGGGAGGGCCATGAGCAGTTCTTC
CDR3aa: CSAPRSGEGHEQFF

len: 14
abundance: few
d_gene: NA
j_gene: TRBJ2-6
v_gene: TRBV4-1
CDR3nt: TGCGCCAGCAGATTGAAAACTGGGGCCAACGTCCTGACTTTC
CDR3aa: CASRLKTGANVLTF

len: 14
abundance: NA
d_gene: TRBD1
j_gene: TRBJ2-7
v_gene: TRBV25-1
CDR3nt: TGTGCCAGCAGTGCACTGACAGGGGTCTCCGAGCAGTACTTC
CDR3aa: CASSALTGVSEQYF

len: 15
abundance: few
d_gene: NA
j_gene: TRBJ1-2
v_gene: TRBV2
CDR3nt: TGTGCCAGCAGTGAAGGAGGGGGTTTTCCCTATGGCTACACCTTC
CDR3aa: CASSEGGGFPYGYTF

len: 17
abundance: NA
d_gene: TRBD2
j_gene: TRBJ2-1
v_gene: TRBV25-1
CDR3nt: TGTGCCAGCAGTGCCGGACTAGCGGAGGGAGGGTACAATGAGCAGTTCTTC
CDR3aa: CASSAGLAEGGYNEQFF

len: 20
abundance: few
d_gene: NA
j_gene: TRBJ2-1
v_gene: TRBV7-6
CDR3nt: TGTGCCAGCAGCATCGGACAGGCCGGGGGGCCAAGTAGCTCCTACAATGAGCAGTTCTTC
CDR3aa: CASSIGQAGGPSSSYNEQFF

len: 13
abundance: NA
d_gene: TRBD1
j_gene: TRBJ2-1
v_gene: TRBV5-1
CDR3nt: TGCGCCAGCAGCTCATACAGGGGCAATGAGCAGTTCTTC
CDR3aa: CASSSYRGNEQFF